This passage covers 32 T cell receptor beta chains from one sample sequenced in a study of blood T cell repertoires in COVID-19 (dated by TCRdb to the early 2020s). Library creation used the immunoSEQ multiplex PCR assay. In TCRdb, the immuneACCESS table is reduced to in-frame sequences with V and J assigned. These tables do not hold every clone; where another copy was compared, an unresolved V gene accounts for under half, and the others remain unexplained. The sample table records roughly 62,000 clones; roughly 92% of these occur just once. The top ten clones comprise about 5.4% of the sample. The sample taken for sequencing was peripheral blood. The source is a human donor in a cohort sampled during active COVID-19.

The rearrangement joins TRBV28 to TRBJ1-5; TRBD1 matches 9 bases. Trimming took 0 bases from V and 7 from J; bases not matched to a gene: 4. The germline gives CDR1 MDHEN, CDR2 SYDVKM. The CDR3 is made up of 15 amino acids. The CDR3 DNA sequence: TGTGCCAGCAGTTTATGGGGACAGGGAAAGCAGCCCCAGCATTTT. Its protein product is CASSLWGQGKQPQHF. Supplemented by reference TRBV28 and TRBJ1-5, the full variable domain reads DVKVTQSSRYLVKRTGEKVFLECVQDMDHENMFWYRQDPGLGLRLIYFSYDVKMKEKGDIPEGYSVSREKKERFSLILESASTNQTSMYLCASSLWGQGKQPQHFGDGTRLSIL.

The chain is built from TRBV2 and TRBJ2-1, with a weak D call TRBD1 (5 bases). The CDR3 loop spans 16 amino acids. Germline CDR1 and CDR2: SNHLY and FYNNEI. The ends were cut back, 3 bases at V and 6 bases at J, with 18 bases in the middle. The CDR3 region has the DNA TGTGCCAGCAGTGAGACAGACACATGGATTTTCAATGAGCAGTTCTTC. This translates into CASSETDTWIFNEQFF. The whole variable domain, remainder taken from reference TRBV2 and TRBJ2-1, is EPEVTQTPSHQVTQMGQEVILRCVPISNHLYFYWYRQILGQKVEFLVSFYNNEISEKSEIFDDQFSVERPDGSNFTLKIRSTKLEDSAMYFCASSETDTWIFNEQFFGPGTRLTVL.

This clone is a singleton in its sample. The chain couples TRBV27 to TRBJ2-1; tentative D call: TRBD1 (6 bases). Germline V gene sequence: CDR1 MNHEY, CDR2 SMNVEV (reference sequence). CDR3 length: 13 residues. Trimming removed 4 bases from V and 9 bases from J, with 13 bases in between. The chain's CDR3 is CASSYQQGTEQFF. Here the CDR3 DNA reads TGTGCCAGCAGTTACCAACAGGGTACTGAGCAGTTCTTC.

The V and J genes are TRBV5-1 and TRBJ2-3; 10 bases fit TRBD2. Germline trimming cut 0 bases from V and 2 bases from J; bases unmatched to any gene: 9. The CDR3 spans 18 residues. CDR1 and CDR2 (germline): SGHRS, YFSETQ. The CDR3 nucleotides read TGCGCCAGCAGCTTGGGGCTAGCGGGAGTTCTATCCACAGATACGCAGTATTTT. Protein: CASSLGLAGVLSTDTQYF.

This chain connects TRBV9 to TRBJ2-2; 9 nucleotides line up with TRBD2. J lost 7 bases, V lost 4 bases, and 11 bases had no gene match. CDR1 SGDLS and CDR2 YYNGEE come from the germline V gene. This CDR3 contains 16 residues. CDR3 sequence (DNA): TGTGCCAGCAGCCCTCCGGGACTAGCCGTTCTCGGGGAGCTGTTTTTT. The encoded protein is CASSPPGLAVLGELFF.

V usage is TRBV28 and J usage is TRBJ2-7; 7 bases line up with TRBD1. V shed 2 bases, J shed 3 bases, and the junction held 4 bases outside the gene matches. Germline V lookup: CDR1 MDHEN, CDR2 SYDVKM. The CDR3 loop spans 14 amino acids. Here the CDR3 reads CASSLKGQYYEQYF. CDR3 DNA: TGTGCCAGCAGTTTAAAGGGACAGTACTACGAGCAGTACTTC.

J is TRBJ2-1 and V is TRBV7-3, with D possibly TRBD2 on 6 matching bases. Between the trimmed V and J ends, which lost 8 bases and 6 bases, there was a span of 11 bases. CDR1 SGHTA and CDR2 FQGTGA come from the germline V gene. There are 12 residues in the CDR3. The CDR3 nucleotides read TGTGCCAGCTCGGGAGCCATCAATGAGCAGTTCTTC. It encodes CASSGAINEQFF.

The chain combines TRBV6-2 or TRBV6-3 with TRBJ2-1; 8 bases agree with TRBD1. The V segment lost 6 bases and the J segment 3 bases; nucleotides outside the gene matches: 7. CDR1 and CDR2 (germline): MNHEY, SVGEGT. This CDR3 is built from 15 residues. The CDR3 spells CASSPQGAVYNEQFF. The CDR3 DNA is TGTGCCAGCAGCCCCCAGGGGGCGGTCTACAATGAGCAGTTCTTC.

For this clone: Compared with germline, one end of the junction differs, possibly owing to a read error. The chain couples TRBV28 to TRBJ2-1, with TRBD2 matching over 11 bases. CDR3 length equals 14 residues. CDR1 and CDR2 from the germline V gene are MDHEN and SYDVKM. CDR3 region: CASSSSGIAGGRIF. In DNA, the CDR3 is TGTGCCAGCAGTTCCTCCGGGATAGCGGGGGGGCGGATCTTC.

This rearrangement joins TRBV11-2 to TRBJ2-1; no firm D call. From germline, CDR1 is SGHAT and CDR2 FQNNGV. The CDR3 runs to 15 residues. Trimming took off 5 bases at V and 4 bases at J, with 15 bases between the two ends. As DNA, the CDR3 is TGTGCCAGCAGCCGTACGGCGACTGGGTACAATGAGCAGTTCTTC. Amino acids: CASSRTATGYNEQFF. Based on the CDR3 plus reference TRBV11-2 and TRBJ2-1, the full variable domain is EAGVAQSPRYKIIEKRQSVAFWCNPISGHATLYWYQQILGQGPKLLIQFQNNGVVDDSQLPKDRFSAERLKGVDSTLKIQPAKLEDSAVYLCASSRTATGYNEQFFGPGTRLTVL.

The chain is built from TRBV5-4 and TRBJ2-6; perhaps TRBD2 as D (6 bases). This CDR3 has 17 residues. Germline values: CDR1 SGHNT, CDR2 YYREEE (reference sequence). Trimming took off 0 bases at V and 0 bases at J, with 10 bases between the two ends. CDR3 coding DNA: TGTGCCAGCAGCTTGGGGGGAGGAGGCTCTGGGGCCAACGTCCTGACTTTC. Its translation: CASSLGGGGSGANVLTF.

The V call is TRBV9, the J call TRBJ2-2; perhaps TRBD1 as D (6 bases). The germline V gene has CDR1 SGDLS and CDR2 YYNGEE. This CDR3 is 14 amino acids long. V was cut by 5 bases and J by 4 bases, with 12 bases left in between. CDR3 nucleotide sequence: TGTGCCAGCAGACAGGGCTCCGGCACCGGGGAGCTGTTTTTT. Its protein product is CASRQGSGTGELFF. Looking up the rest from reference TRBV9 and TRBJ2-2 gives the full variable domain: DSGVTQTPKHLITATGQRVTLRCSPRSGDLSVYWYQQSLDQGLQFLIQYYNGEERAKGNILERFSAQQFPDLHSELNLSSLELGDSALYFCASRQGSGTGELFFGEGSRLTVL.

CDR3 loop: CASSLFSGGESYNEQFF. Written as DNA, the CDR3 is TGTGCCAGCAGCTTGTTCAGTGGGGGCGAGTCCTACAATGAGCAGTTCTTC. V gene TRBV5-6 combines with J gene TRBJ2-1, with D possibly being TRBD1 (6 bases). The germline V and J ends were trimmed by 1 base and 1 base, with 15 bases remaining between them. CDR3 length: 17 amino acids. Germline V CDR1 and CDR2: SGHDT, YYEEEE.

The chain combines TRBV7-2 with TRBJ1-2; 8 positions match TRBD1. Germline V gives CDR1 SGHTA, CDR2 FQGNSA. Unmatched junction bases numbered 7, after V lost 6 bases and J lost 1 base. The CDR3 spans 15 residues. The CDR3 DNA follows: TGTGCCAGCAGGACTGACAGGGGTTATAACTATGGCTACACCTTC. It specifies CASRTDRGYNYGYTF.

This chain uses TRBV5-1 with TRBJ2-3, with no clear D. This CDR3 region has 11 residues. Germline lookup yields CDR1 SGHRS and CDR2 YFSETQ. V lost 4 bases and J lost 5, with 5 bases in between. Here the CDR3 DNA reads TGCGCCAGCAGCGGTAGAGATACGCAGTATTTT. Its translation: CASSGRDTQYF.

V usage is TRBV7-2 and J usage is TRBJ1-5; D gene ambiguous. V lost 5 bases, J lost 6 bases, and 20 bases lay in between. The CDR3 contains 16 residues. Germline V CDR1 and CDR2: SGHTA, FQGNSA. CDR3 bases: TGTGCCAGCAGCGCCCCCGGGTCCGGCCCCAGTCAGCCCCAGCATTTT. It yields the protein CASSAPGSGPSQPQHF.

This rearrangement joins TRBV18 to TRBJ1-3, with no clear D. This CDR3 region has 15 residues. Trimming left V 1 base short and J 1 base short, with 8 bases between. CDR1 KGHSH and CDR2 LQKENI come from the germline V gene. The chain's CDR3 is CASSPLAESGNTIYF. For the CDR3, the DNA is TGTGCCAGCTCACCACTAGCCGAGTCTGGAAACACCATATATTTT.

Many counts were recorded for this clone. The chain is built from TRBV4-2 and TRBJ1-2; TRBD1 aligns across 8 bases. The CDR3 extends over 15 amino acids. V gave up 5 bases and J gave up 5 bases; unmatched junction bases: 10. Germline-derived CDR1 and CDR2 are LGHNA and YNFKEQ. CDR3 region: CASSYAGTGTYGYTF. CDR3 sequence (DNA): TGTGCCAGCAGCTATGCCGGGACAGGAACTTATGGCTACACCTTC.

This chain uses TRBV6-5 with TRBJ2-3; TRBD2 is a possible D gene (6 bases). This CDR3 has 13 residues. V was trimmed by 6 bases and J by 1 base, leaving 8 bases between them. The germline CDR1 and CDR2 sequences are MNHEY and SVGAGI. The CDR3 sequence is CASRSGGTDTQYF. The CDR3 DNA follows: TGTGCCAGCAGGTCGGGGGGCACAGATACGCAGTATTTT.

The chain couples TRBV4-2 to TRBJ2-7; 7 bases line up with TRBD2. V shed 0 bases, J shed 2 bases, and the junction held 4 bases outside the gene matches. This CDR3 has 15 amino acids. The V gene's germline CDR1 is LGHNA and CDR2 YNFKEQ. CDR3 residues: CASSQDGGSPYEQYF. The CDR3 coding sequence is TGTGCCAGCAGCCAAGATGGCGGGAGTCCCTACGAGCAGTACTTC.

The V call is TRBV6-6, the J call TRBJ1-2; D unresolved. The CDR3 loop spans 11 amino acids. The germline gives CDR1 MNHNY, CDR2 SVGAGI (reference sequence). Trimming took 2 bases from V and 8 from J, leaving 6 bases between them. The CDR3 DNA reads TGTGCCAGCAGTTACGGAGACGGCTACACCTTC. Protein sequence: CASSYGDGYTF.

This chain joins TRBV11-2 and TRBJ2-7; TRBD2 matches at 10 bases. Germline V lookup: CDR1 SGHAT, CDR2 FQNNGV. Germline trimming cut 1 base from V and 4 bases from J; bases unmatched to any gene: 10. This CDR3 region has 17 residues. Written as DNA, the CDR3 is TGTGCCAGCAGCTTAGTGGTAGCGGGAGGCCCTGGGTACGAGCAGTACTTC. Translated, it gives CASSLVVAGGPGYEQYF.

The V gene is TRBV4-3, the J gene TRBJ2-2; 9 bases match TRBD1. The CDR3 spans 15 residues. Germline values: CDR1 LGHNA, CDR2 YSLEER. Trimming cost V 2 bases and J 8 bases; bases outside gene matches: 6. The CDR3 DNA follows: TGCGCCAGCAGCCAATCTCGGACAGGGGCAGGGGAGCTGTTTTTT. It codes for CASSQSRTGAGELFF.

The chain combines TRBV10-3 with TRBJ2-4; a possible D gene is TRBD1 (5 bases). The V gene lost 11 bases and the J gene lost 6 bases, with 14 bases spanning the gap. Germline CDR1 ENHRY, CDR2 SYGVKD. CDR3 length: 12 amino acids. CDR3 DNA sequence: TGTGCCGCGGCTAATGACAGAAACATTCAGTACTTC. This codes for CAAANDRNIQYF.

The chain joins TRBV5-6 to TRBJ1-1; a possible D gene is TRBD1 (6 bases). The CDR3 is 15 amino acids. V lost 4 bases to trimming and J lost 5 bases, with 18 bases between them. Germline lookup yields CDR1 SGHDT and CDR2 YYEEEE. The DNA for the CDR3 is TGTGCCAGCAGCGCCAGAAACAGGGTGGGGACTGAAGCTTTCTTT. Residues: CASSARNRVGTEAFF.

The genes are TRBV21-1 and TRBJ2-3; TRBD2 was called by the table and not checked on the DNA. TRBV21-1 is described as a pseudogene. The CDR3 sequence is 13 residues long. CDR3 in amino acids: CASSKGRADTQYF. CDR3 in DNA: TGTGCCAGCAGCAAAGGTCGCGCAGATACGCAGTATTTT.

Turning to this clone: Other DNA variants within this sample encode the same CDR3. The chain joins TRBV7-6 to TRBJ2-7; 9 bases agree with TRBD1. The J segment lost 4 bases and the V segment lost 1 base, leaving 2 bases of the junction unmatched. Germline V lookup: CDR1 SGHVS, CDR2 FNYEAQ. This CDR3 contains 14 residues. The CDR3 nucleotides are TGTGCCAGCAGCTTAGACAGGGGGCCATACGAGCAGTACTTC. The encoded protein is CASSLDRGPYEQYF.

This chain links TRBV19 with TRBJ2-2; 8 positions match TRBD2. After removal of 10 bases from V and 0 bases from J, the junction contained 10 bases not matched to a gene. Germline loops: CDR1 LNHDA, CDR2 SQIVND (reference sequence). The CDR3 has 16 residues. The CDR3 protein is CATAGGTFANTGELFF. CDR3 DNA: TGTGCCACGGCGGGAGGAACGTTCGCGAACACCGGGGAGCTGTTTTTT. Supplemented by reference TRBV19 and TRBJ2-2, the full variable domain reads DGGITQSPKYLFRKEGQNVTLSCEQNLNHDAMYWYRQDPGQGLRLIYYSQIVNDFQKGDIAEGYSVSREKKESFPLTVTSAQKNPTAFYLCATAGGTFANTGELFFGEGSRLTVL.

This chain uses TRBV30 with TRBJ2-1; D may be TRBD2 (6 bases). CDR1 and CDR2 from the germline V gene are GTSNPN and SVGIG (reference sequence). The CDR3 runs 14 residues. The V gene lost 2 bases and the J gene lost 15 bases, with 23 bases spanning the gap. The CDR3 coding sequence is TGTGCCTGGAGTCAGAGGGCGGGACTCCTTAGGGGGTTCTTC. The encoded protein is CAWSQRAGLLRGFF.

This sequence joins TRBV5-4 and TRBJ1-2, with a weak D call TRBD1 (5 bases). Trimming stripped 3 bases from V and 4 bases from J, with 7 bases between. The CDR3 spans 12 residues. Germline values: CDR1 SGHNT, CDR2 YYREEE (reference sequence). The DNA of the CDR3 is TGTGCCAGCAGCTCTGACAGCTATGGCTACACCTTC. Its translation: CASSSDSYGYTF.

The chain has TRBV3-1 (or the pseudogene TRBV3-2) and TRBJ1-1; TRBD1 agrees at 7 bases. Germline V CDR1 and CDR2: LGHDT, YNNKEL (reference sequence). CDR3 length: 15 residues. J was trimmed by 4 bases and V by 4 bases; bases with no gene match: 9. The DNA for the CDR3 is TGTGCCAGCAGCCCAGGAGGGGGCGTAGGCACTGAAGCTTTCTTT. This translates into CASSPGGGVGTEAFF.

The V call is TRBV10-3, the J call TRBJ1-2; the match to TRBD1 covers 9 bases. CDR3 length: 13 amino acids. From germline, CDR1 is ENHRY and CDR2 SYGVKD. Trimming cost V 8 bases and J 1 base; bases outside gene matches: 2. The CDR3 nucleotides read TGTGCCATCGGGACAGGGTTTAACTATGGCTACACCTTC. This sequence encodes CAIGTGFNYGYTF.